The 3 T cell receptor beta chains below come from one sample, sequenced in a study of cytotoxic CD8 clonotypes in ibrutinib-treated CLL. Profiled with immunoSEQ multiplex PCR; TCRdb holds only in-frame clones, not every one. Seen here are some 200,000 clones, around 70% observed once, and the top ten hold over 5.5%. The sequencing here drew on PBMCs, taken after 12 months of ibrutinib treatment. Receptor source: a human donor with chronic lymphocytic leukemia.

V usage is TRBV12-5 and J usage is TRBJ2-2; D not resolved. Trimming stripped 2 bases from V and 1 base from J, with 8 bases between. The germline V gene has CDR1 LGHNT and CDR2 FRNRAP. This CDR3 region has 15 residues. CDR3 amino acids: CASGLYPQNTGELFF. The DNA for the CDR3 is TGTGCTAGTGGTTTGTACCCACAGAACACCGGGGAGCTGTTTTTT.

In its sample, this clone was seen a few times. Other nucleotide sequences in the sample specify the same CDR3. J is TRBJ2-7 and V is TRBV30; D unclear. From germline, CDR1 is GTSNPN and CDR2 SVGIG (reference sequence). V was clipped by 3 bases and J by 3 bases, with 6 bases between them. This CDR3 region has 11 residues. The CDR3 reads CAWSLDYEQYF. DNA for the CDR3: TGTGCCTGGAGCCTAGACTACGAGCAGTACTTC.

The chain combines TRBV6-5 with TRBJ1-5; D unclear. Germline CDR1 MNHEY, CDR2 SVGAGI. The CDR3 is made up of 15 amino acids. Trimming left V 7 bases short and J 3 bases short, with 16 bases between. The DNA for the CDR3 is TGTGCCAGCATCCCAGAGGCCTATTACAATCAGCCCCAGCATTTT. Translation: CASIPEAYYNQPQHF.